These 9 T cell receptor beta chains were sequenced from one sample in a study of blood T cells in healthy people across ages. Using a J-beta primer mix together with a sample-barcoded 5' primer, a second PCR was run for about 6 to 12 cycles. From the 5' RACE reads, TCRdb called clonotypes with MiXCR, one entry per CDR3 protein. The sample lists under 1,000,000 distinct CDR3 sequences, around 36% occurring once. The source material was blood. These receptors were collected from a man in his late teens or twenties in good health.

The table lists this clonotype with a few counts. The chain recombines TRBV5-1 with TRBJ1-1; a possible D gene is TRBD1 (5 bases). Germline CDR1 and CDR2: SGHRS and YFSETQ. V dropped 4 bases and J dropped 4 bases, with 17 bases sitting between them. CDR3 length equals 15 residues. The CDR3 is CASSLPRQGGTEAFF. The CDR3 bases are TGCGCCAGCAGCCTCCCTCGCCAGGGAGGCACTGAAGCTTTCTTT.

This clonotype was recorded a few times. The chain couples TRBV5-1 to TRBJ1-1; tentatively, D is TRBD1 (5 bases). Germline CDR1 SGHRS, CDR2 YFSETQ. V lost 4 bases and J 1 base, leaving 14 bases between the germline ends. The CDR3 contains 15 residues. As DNA, the CDR3 is TGCGCCAGCAGCAAAGAAATCACAGGGAACACTGAAGCTTTCTTT. Its protein is CASSKEITGNTEAFF.

The J gene is TRBJ1-1, the V gene TRBV20-1; D remains unclear. The germline V gene encodes CDR1 DFQATT and CDR2 SNEGSKA (reference sequence). The CDR3 length is 11 residues. With 7 bases removed from V and 4 bases from J, the gap between germline ends came to 10 bases. The CDR3 loop is CSGRLGTEAFF. DNA for the CDR3: TGCAGTGGCCGTTTGGGCACTGAAGCTTTCTTT.

The table lists this clonotype with many counts. V and J are TRBV5-1 and TRBJ2-7; TRBD1 or TRBD2 may be the D gene (6 bases each). Germline CDR1 is SGHRS and CDR2 is YFSETQ. Trimming left V 3 bases short and J 1 base short, with 14 bases between. The CDR3 sequence is 15 residues long. CDR3 in amino acids: CASSYDGGLSYEQYF. Written as DNA, the CDR3 is TGCGCCAGCAGCTATGACGGGGGCCTTTCCTACGAGCAGTACTTC.

A few counts support this clonotype. The chain is built from TRBV7-7 and TRBJ2-5; TRBD1 aligns across 7 bases. Germline-derived CDR1 and CDR2 are SSHAT and FNYEAQ (reference sequence). The length of the CDR3 is 12 residues. V lost 4 bases to trimming and J lost 12 bases; unmatched junction nucleotides: 8. As DNA, the CDR3 is TGTGCCAGCAGCTCGCCGGGACAGACAAAGTACTTC. Amino acid sequence: CASSSPGQTKYF.

The chain uses TRBV12-3 or TRBV12-4 and TRBJ1-5; D perhaps matches TRBD1 (6 bases). CDR3 size: 16 residues. The germline V and J ends were trimmed by 0 bases and 7 bases, with 16 bases remaining between them. The CDR3 coding sequence is TGTGCCAGCAGTTTAGCCCCATGGGGGGGCGGACAGCCCCAGCATTTT. As protein: CASSLAPWGGGQPQHF.

This clonotype came up a few times. The chain joins TRBV5-6 to TRBJ2-1, with TRBD2 matching 8 bases. This CDR3 is built from 16 residues. The ends lost 3 bases at V and 5 bases at J; junction bases unmatched: 10. Germline V gene sequence: CDR1 SGHDT, CDR2 YYEEEE. The CDR3 sequence: CASSSGTRGKHNEQFF. For the CDR3, the DNA is TGTGCCAGCAGCTCCGGGACTAGGGGGAAGCACAATGAGCAGTTCTTC.

This clonotype has a count of ten or more. The chain uses TRBV3-1 and TRBJ2-3; D is uncertain. Trimming took 5 bases from V and 1 from J, leaving 7 bases between them. The CDR3 runs to 13 residues. The germline V gene has CDR1 LGHDT and CDR2 YNNKEL (reference sequence). The CDR3 protein is CASSESGTDTQYF. CDR3 DNA: TGTGCCAGCAGCGAAAGCGGCACAGATACGCAGTATTTT.

This chain uses TRBV7-2 with TRBJ2-1; the D is unclear. The end of the DNA is better explained by TRBJ2-7, so the J call may be wrong. The CDR3 covers 15 residues. CDR1 SGHTA and CDR2 FQGNSA come from the germline V gene. The DNA for the CDR3 is TGTGCCAGCAGCCCCCGGCGGAGTACCTACAATGAGCAGTACTTC. Its translation is CASSPRRSTYNEQYF.